The 3 T cell receptor beta chains reported below all come from one sample, sequenced in a study of T cell responses to AZD1222 COVID-19 vaccine. Clones were sequenced by immunoSEQ multiplex PCR, and TCRdb holds only the in-frame ones, with some missing. The sample yields 150,000 to 200,000 clones, about 89% seen once. Sample: peripheral blood, taken 28 days after the second AZD1222 dose. Receptors originate from an adult who received the AZD1222 COVID-19 vaccine.

This chain uses TRBV10-1 with TRBJ1-6; D gene uncertain. There are 12 residues in the CDR3. Deletions cut 3 bases from V and 10 bases from J, with 7 bases between. Germline V lookup: CDR1 WNHNN, CDR2 SYGVQD (reference sequence). CDR3 coding DNA: TGCGCCAGCAGTGATCCAGAATCACCCCTCCACTTT. Its protein is CASSDPESPLHF.

The V and J genes are TRBV18 and TRBJ2-3; possible D gene TRBD2, 6 bases. V was clipped by 3 bases and J by 5 bases, with 15 bases between them. The germline CDR1 and CDR2 sequences are KGHSH and LQKENI. The CDR3 length is 15 residues. CDR3 DNA sequence: TGTGCCAGCTCACCGATGCGGGATCCTGTAGATACGCAGTATTTT. This gives the protein CASSPMRDPVDTQYF. Using reference TRBV18 and TRBJ2-3 for the parts outside the CDR3, the full variable domain is NAGVMQNPRHLVRRRGQEARLRCSPMKGHSHVYWYRQLPEEGLKFMVYLQKENIIDESGMPKERFSAEFPKEGPSILRIQQVVRGDSAAYFCASSPMRDPVDTQYFGPGTRLTVL.

The rearrangement uses TRBV19 and TRBJ2-1; TRBD2 is a possible D gene (6 bases). The V and J ends lost 6 bases and 9 bases respectively, with 12 bases between them. Germline assignment: CDR1 LNHDA and CDR2 SQIVND (reference sequence). This CDR3 has 12 amino acids. CDR3 coding DNA: TGTGCCAGTAGCCCCGGGGGTAGTGAGCAGTTCTTC. It specifies CASSPGGSEQFF.